What follows describes a single T cell receptor (beta chain). These data belong to a study of blood T cell repertoires in COVID-19. Study information: Some COVID-19 samples were acute and others convalescent; all came from the United States, Italy and Spain.

Clones were read by immunoSEQ multiplex PCR, and TCRdb kept only the in-frame ones, dropping some. The table has under 60,000 clones, about 83% seen once; the top ten hold roughly 25%. Trimming took 3 bases from V and 0 from J, leaving 9 bases between them. The CDR3 covers 15 residues. Germline-derived CDR1 and CDR2 are WNHNN and SYGVQD (reference sequence). The clonotype was recovered from a human donor in a cohort sampled during active COVID-19. The source material was peripheral blood. The chain combines TRBV10-1 with TRBJ1-3; D is unresolved. CDR3 region: CASSEFRLSGNTIYF. CDR3 nucleotides: TGCGCCAGCAGTGAATTCAGGCTCTCTGGAAACACCATATATTTT.